One sample yielded the 23 T cell receptor beta chains listed below, sequenced in a study of OX40 agonist ivuxolimab in advanced cancers. The method was immunoSEQ multiplex PCR; TCRdb's version includes in-frame clones alone and lacks a portion of them. Of some 58,000 clones listed, 91% were seen once; the top ten hold 1.5% to 2%. The input for sequencing was CD4+ or CD8+ T cells sorted from blood, taken in a trial of the OX40 agonist ivuxolimab. These receptors originate from an adult with an advanced solid tumor such as melanoma, head and neck, liver or kidney cancer.

The V call is TRBV5-6, the J call TRBJ1-6; D is undetermined. Trimming removed 0 bases from V and 3 bases from J, with 4 bases in between. The CDR3 has 14 amino acids. CDR1 is SGHDT and CDR2 is YYEEEE in the germline V gene. The CDR3 nucleotides are TGTGCCAGCAGCTTGGGGGGCTATAATTCACCCCTCCACTTT. It codes for CASSLGGYNSPLHF.

The chain employs TRBV18 and TRBJ2-2, with a weak D call TRBD1 (5 bases). Germline V gene sequence: CDR1 KGHSH, CDR2 LQKENI. V lost 2 bases and J lost 3, with 16 bases in between. This CDR3 has 17 amino acids. CDR3 sequence (DNA): TGTGCCAGCTCACCAATAGAGCAGGGTCGGGACACCGGGGAGCTGTTTTTT. Translation gives CASSPIEQGRDTGELFF.

The V and J genes are TRBV29-1 and TRBJ2-1, with D unclear. V was pared by 3 bases and J by 0 bases, with 6 bases between. Germline V lookup: CDR1 SQVTM, CDR2 ANQGSEA. This CDR3 is built from 13 residues. DNA of the CDR3: TGCAGCGTTGACTCCTTCTCCTACAATGAGCAGTTCTTC. Its protein product is CSVDSFSYNEQFF.

This clone was observed a handful of times. The chain has TRBV19 and TRBJ1-2; D not certain. This CDR3 has 13 residues. Germline CDR1 is LNHDA and CDR2 is SQIVND (reference sequence). V lost 5 bases to trimming and J lost 7 bases, with 14 bases between them. The chain's CDR3 is CASSPGAGGGYTF. The DNA for the CDR3 is TGTGCCAGTAGTCCCGGAGCGGGTGGTGGCTACACCTTC. Full variable domain (rest looked up from reference TRBV19 and TRBJ1-2): DGGITQSPKYLFRKEGQNVTLSCEQNLNHDAMYWYRQDPGQGLRLIYYSQIVNDFQKGDIAEGYSVSREKKESFPLTVTSAQKNPTAFYLCASSPGAGGGYTFGSGTRLTVV.

The CDR3 loop is CASSRRTSDTGELFF. In nucleotides, the CDR3 is TGCGCCAGCAGCCGCAGGACTAGCGACACCGGGGAGCTGTTTTTT. The genes are TRBV5-1 and TRBJ2-2; 9 nucleotides match TRBD2. The CDR3 extends over 15 amino acids. Germline V gene data show CDR1 as SGHRS and CDR2 as YFSETQ. With V trimmed by 4 bases and J by 3 bases, 4 bases remained unmatched.

The V gene is TRBV21-1, the J gene TRBJ1-1. TRBV21-1 is designated a pseudogene. This CDR3 is 14 amino acids long. The DNA for the CDR3 is TGTGCCAGCAGCATCGGGCCGATGAAGGAAGAAGCTTTCTTT. Amino acids: CASSIGPMKEEAFF.

A single count supports this clone. In DNA form, the CDR3 reads TGTGCCAGTAGTACCGGTCCCTTCACTGAAGCTTTCTTT. Translation: CASSTGPFTEAFF. The V and J genes are TRBV19 and TRBJ1-1; D uncertain. Trimming stripped 4 bases from V and 4 bases from J, with 10 bases between. This CDR3 region has 13 residues. In germline, CDR1 is LNHDA, CDR2 SQIVND (reference sequence).

V is TRBV2 and J is TRBJ2-5, with 10 nucleotides matching TRBD1. Germline V gives CDR1 SNHLY, CDR2 FYNNEI. The CDR3 sequence is 14 residues long. V gave up 7 bases and J gave up 3 bases; unmatched junction bases: 5. CDR3: CASNPGTGEETQYF. The CDR3 DNA reads as TGTGCCAGCAACCCCGGGACAGGGGAAGAGACCCAGTACTTC.

In regard to this clone: The junction differs from germline at one of its ends, possibly a read error. The chain carries TRBV15 and TRBJ2-7; D is undetermined. The CDR3 has 13 amino acids. CDR1 LNHNV and CDR2 YYDKDF come from the germline V gene (reference sequence). The CDR3 reads CATSRDWTYEQHF. The CDR3 bases are TGTGCCACCAGCAGAGATTGGACGTACGAGCAGCACTTC.

V and J are TRBV30 and TRBJ1-1; D unresolved. With 5 bases removed from V and 7 bases from J, the gap between germline ends came to 14 bases. The CDR3 runs to 12 residues. Looked up from germline, CDR1 is GTSNPN and CDR2 is SVGIG (reference sequence). This CDR3 is CAWSPQDGEAFF. The CDR3 DNA reads as TGTGCCTGGTCCCCGCAGGATGGTGAAGCTTTCTTT. The full variable domain, rest sourced from reference TRBV30 and TRBJ1-1, is SQTIHQWPATLVQPVGSPLSLECTVEGTSNPNLYWYRQAAGRGLQLLFYSVGIGQISSEVPQNLSASRPQDRQFILSSKKLLLSDSGFYLCAWSPQDGEAFFGQGTRLTVV.

The CDR3 region is CASSIVNQPQHF. DNA for the CDR3: TGTGCCAGTAGTATAGTGAATCAGCCCCAGCATTTT. The gene calls are TRBV19 and TRBJ1-5; D is unresolved. The V and J ends lost 1 base and 4 bases respectively, with 2 bases between them. Germline CDR1 reads LNHDA; CDR2 reads SQIVND (reference sequence). This CDR3 comprises 12 residues.

The chain recombines TRBV4-3 with TRBJ2-1; D gene unclear. The CDR3 has 15 residues. In germline, CDR1 is LGHNA, CDR2 YSLEER. Between the trimmed V and J ends, which lost 0 bases and 6 bases, there was a span of 12 bases. CDR3 DNA sequence: TGCGCCAGCAGCCAAGATCTAAGTCGACCCAATGAGCAGTTCTTC. Protein sequence: CASSQDLSRPNEQFF.

The genes are TRBV6-5 and TRBJ1-1, with D possibly matching TRBD1 (6 bases). The V gene lost 6 bases and the J gene lost 1 base, with 6 bases spanning the gap. CDR1 MNHEY and CDR2 SVGAGI come from the germline V gene. The CDR3 runs to 12 residues. CDR3: CASRQGNTEAFF. In DNA form, the CDR3 reads TGTGCCAGCAGACAGGGGAACACTGAAGCTTTCTTT.

The chain has TRBV7-2 and TRBJ2-1; D possibly matches TRBD1 or TRBD2 (5 bases each). V was pared by 4 bases and J by 2 bases, with 18 bases between. The CDR3 loop spans 17 amino acids. CDR1 is SGHTA and CDR2 is FQGNSA in the germline V gene. CDR3 nucleotides: TGTGCCAGCAGCTCTAGAGGGGTTCTAGTGCCCTACAATGAGCAGTTCTTC. Its translation: CASSSRGVLVPYNEQFF.

This clone was counted a single time. This chain uses TRBV6-6 with TRBJ2-2, with D possibly TRBD1 on 6 matching bases. Germline V lookup: CDR1 MNHNY, CDR2 SVGAGI (reference sequence). V gave up 10 bases and J gave up 0 bases, with 15 bases separating them. The length of the CDR3 is 15 residues. CDR3 sequence (DNA): TGTGCCACCCCGCGGACAGCGACGAACACCGGGGAGCTGTTTTTT. This sequence encodes CATPRTATNTGELFF.

V and J are TRBV5-4 and TRBJ2-3, with TRBD1 matching 9 bases. Germline V gene lookup returns CDR1 SGHNT and CDR2 YYREEE (reference sequence). Trimming took 5 bases from V and 2 from J; bases not matched to a gene: 3. CDR3 size: 14 residues. The CDR3 protein is CASRWDRATDTQYF. CDR3 DNA sequence: TGTGCCAGCAGATGGGACAGGGCCACAGATACGCAGTATTTT. Complete variable domain (other parts from reference TRBV5-4 and TRBJ2-3): ETGVTQSPTHLIKTRGQQVTLRCSSQSGHNTVSWYQQALGQGPQFIFQYYREEENGRGNFPPRFSGLQFPNYSSELNVNALELDDSALYLCASRWDRATDTQYFGPGTRLTVL.

The chain couples TRBV28 to TRBJ2-7; D unresolved. Trimming removed 6 bases from V and 3 bases from J, with 6 bases in between. The germline CDR1 and CDR2 sequences are MDHEN and SYDVKM. This CDR3 spans 11 amino acids. The CDR3 DNA is TGTGCCAGCAGCCGCCTCTACGAGCAGTACTTC. Translating it yields CASSRLYEQYF.

The chain is built from TRBV6-1 and TRBJ2-5; 7 bases agree with TRBD1. Germline CDR1 and CDR2: MNHNS and SASEGT. CDR3 length equals 13 residues. V dropped 5 bases and J dropped 5; count of bases not matched to a gene: 5. In nucleotides, the CDR3 is TGTGCCAGCAGTAAACAGGGGATGGAGACCCAGTACTTC. Protein: CASSKQGMETQYF.

This chain's CDR3 is CASSSLSWAGGTQETQYF. CDR3 bases: TGTGCCAGCAGCTCCCTCTCGTGGGCAGGGGGTACGCAAGAGACCCAGTACTTC. J is TRBJ2-5 and V is TRBV7-9, with 7 bases matching TRBD1. The germline V gene has CDR1 SEHNR and CDR2 FQNEAQ (reference sequence). V trimming: 4 bases; J trimming: 2 bases; junction bases outside the gene matches: 16. The CDR3 extends over 18 amino acids.

Here the CDR3 reads CASRRDREVDQPQHF. The CDR3 DNA sequence: TGTGCCAGCAGAAGAGACAGGGAAGTAGATCAGCCCCAGCATTTT. V is TRBV6-1 and J is TRBJ1-5; 7 positions match TRBD1. Germline CDR1 and CDR2: MNHNS and SASEGT. The V and J ends lost 6 bases and 5 bases, in that order; junction bases with no gene match: 10. The CDR3 totals 15 residues.

The chain joins TRBV7-8 to TRBJ2-7, with D possibly TRBD1 on 6 matching bases. Germline CDR1 and CDR2: SGHVS and FQNEAQ. The V and J ends lost 1 base and 3 bases respectively, with 10 bases between them. This CDR3 is 14 amino acids long. The CDR3, as DNA: TGTGCCAGCAGCTTAGGCCAGGGGATCTACGAGCAGTACTTC. As protein: CASSLGQGIYEQYF.

This rearrangement joins TRBV19 to TRBJ2-2, with no clear D. Germline V gene lookup returns CDR1 LNHDA and CDR2 SQIVND (reference sequence). V was clipped by 0 bases and J by 5 bases, with 10 bases between them. The CDR3 sequence is 15 residues long. CDR3 amino acids: CASSIEGRRTGELFF. The CDR3 DNA is TGTGCCAGTAGTATAGAAGGACGGAGAACCGGGGAGCTGTTTTTT.

The chain joins TRBV2 to TRBJ1-4; TRBD1 agrees at 7 bases. V lost 11 bases and J lost 3; bases outside the gene matches: 12. The germline gives CDR1 SNHLY, CDR2 FYNNEI. The length of the CDR3 is 15 residues. The CDR3 DNA sequence: TGTGCCGGGACAGCATCGCCAGAGGCTAATGAAAAACTGTTTTTT. Its translation: CAGTASPEANEKLFF.